A single sample is the source of the 18 T cell receptor beta chains below, sequenced in a study of blood T cell repertoires in COVID-19. Using immunoSEQ multiplex PCR, the repertoire was profiled, and TCRdb retains in-frame clones only, with some absent. The sample records 330,000 or so clones, 87% being singletons. The sample consisted of peripheral blood. Receptors were obtained from a man younger than 45 with COVID-19, enrolled during active disease.

This clone was picked up one time. The chain links TRBV6-5 to TRBJ1-1; D ambiguous. There are 15 residues in the CDR3. V lost 3 bases, J lost 1 base, and 12 bases lay in between. Germline CDR1 and CDR2: MNHEY and SVGAGI. The CDR3 DNA reads as TGTGCCAGCAGTTATTTTTTCGGTGGGAACACTGAAGCTTTCTTT. As protein: CASSYFFGGNTEAFF.

The V gene is TRBV3-1 (or the pseudogene TRBV3-2), the J gene TRBJ1-3; 10 bases are shared with TRBD1. The CDR3 totals 16 residues. Germline assignment: CDR1 LGHDT and CDR2 YNNKEL (reference sequence). V was clipped by 3 bases and J by 1 base; unmatched bases: 3. In nucleotides, the CDR3 is TGTGCCAGCAGCCAGAGGACAGGGGGTTCTGGAAACACCATATATTTT. Amino acids: CASSQRTGGSGNTIYF.

The chain has TRBV19 and TRBJ2-2, with a tentative D call TRBD1 (6 bases). The CDR3 covers 17 residues. Between the trimmed V and J ends, which lost 3 bases and 4 bases, there was a span of 18 bases. Per germline, CDR1 LNHDA and CDR2 SQIVND (reference sequence). CDR3 sequence reads: CASSIEGTGFSTGELFF. The DNA of the CDR3 is TGTGCCAGTAGTATTGAGGGAACAGGGTTTAGCACCGGGGAGCTGTTTTTT.

This clone was observed a handful of times. The CDR3 spells CASSFNGRGNQPQHF. For the CDR3, the DNA is TGCGCCAGCAGCTTTAATGGCAGGGGTAATCAGCCCCAGCATTTT. This sequence joins TRBV5-1 and TRBJ1-5, with a tentative D call TRBD1 (6 bases). CDR3 size: 15 residues. Looked up from germline, CDR1 is SGHRS and CDR2 is YFSETQ. Trimming cost V 2 bases and J 4 bases, with 13 bases left between them.

The chain joins TRBV20-1 to TRBJ2-7; no reliable D call. Germline V gene data show CDR1 as DFQATT and CDR2 as SNEGSKA (reference sequence). CDR3 size: 15 residues. Trimming took 3 bases from V and 0 from J, leaving 15 bases between them. This CDR3 is CSASFPGDSSYEQYF. The CDR3 DNA is TGCAGTGCTAGTTTCCCGGGTGATAGCTCCTACGAGCAGTACTTC.

This chain joins TRBV25-1 and TRBJ2-1, with 7 bases lining up with TRBD2. The germline V gene has CDR1 MGHDK and CDR2 SYGVNS. Losses at the gene ends were 3 bases for V and 6 bases for J; bases not matched to a gene: 5. The CDR3 has 14 amino acids. The CDR3 DNA follows: TGTGCCAGCAGTGATAATCGCGGGGGCAATGAGCAGTTCTTC. It is translated as CASSDNRGGNEQFF.

The chain combines TRBV7-2 with TRBJ2-7, with D maybe TRBD2 (5 bases). This CDR3 has 14 residues. Germline values: CDR1 SGHTA, CDR2 FQGNSA. V lost 5 bases and J 1 base, leaving 12 bases between the germline ends. CDR3 sequence reads: CASSPAWESYEQYF. The CDR3, as DNA: TGTGCCAGCAGCCCAGCGTGGGAGTCCTACGAGCAGTACTTC.

The rearrangement joins TRBV21-1 to TRBJ1-2; TRBD1, as called in the table, went unchecked against the DNA. TRBV21-1 is a pseudogene. The CDR3 spans 19 residues. CDR3 protein: CASSNQGQVYPLANYGYTF. As DNA, the CDR3 is TGTGCCAGCAGCAATCAGGGACAGGTTTACCCACTAGCTAACTATGGCTACACCTTC.

The chain is built from TRBV29-1 and TRBJ1-3; 7 bases align to TRBD1. Germline CDR1 is SQVTM and CDR2 is ANQGSEA. The CDR3 consists of 14 residues. The junction had 5 bases not matched to a gene; V was cut back by 4 bases and J by 2 bases. The CDR3: CSVGHRGTGNTIYF. CDR3 sequence (DNA): TGCAGCGTTGGTCACAGGGGAACTGGAAACACCATATATTTT.

The chain is built from TRBV7-2 and TRBJ2-7, with 14 bases identical to TRBD2. This CDR3 region has 19 residues. Germline V gives CDR1 SGHTA, CDR2 FQGNSA. J gave up 3 bases and V 3 bases, and 13 bases lay outside the gene matches. CDR3 in amino acids: CASSFRTSGGTQYNYEQYF. DNA for the CDR3: TGTGCCAGCAGCTTTCGGACTAGCGGGGGGACCCAATATAACTACGAGCAGTACTTC.

The rearrangement joins TRBV19 to TRBJ1-5, with D tentatively TRBD1 (5 bases). There are 14 residues in the CDR3. Germline CDR1 LNHDA, CDR2 SQIVND (reference sequence). The V end lost 5 bases, the J end lost 4 bases, and 12 bases lay between the germline ends. The CDR3 sequence: CASSLRDYNQPQHF. The DNA for the CDR3 is TGTGCCAGTAGTCTCCGGGACTATAATCAGCCCCAGCATTTT.

This clone came up once. The rearrangement uses TRBV15 and TRBJ2-7; unclear D gene. CDR3 length: 15 residues. V shed 0 bases and J shed 7 bases, with 16 bases lying between them. CDR1 LNHNV and CDR2 YYDKDF come from the germline V gene (reference sequence). The CDR3 sequence: CATSRDPAVWSEQYF. CDR3 nucleotide sequence: TGTGCCACCAGCAGAGACCCGGCGGTCTGGAGTGAGCAGTACTTC.

This chain connects TRBV9 to TRBJ2-1, with TRBD2 matching over 8 bases. From germline, CDR1 is SGDLS and CDR2 YYNGEE. V gave up 2 bases and J gave up 2 bases; unmatched junction bases: 9. The CDR3 runs 17 residues. CDR3 nucleotide sequence: TGTGCCAGCAGCGTCCTCGGGGTAGCGGGAACCTACAATGAGCAGTTCTTC. It is translated as CASSVLGVAGTYNEQFF.

The V call is TRBV28, the J call TRBJ2-1; 9 bases line up with TRBD2. Germline loops: CDR1 MDHEN, CDR2 SYDVKM. CDR3 length equals 16 residues. Germline trimming cut 7 bases from V and 4 bases from J; bases unmatched to any gene: 11. CDR3 sequence (DNA): TGTGCCAGCACTCTAAGCGCGGGACTAGCTTACAATGAGCAGTTCTTC. Its protein product is CASTLSAGLAYNEQFF.

CDR3 coding DNA: TGTGCCACCAGTGCCGCAACCCCCGCGGTCTACAATGAGCAGTTCTTC. This translates into CATSAATPAVYNEQFF. The rearrangement links TRBV24-1 to TRBJ2-1; D is unresolved. V was trimmed by 5 bases and J by 3 bases, leaving 16 bases between them. This CDR3 has 16 residues. Germline CDR1 is KGHDR and CDR2 is SFDVKD.

This chain connects TRBV4-2 to TRBJ1-1, with D perhaps matching TRBD1 (5 bases). Germline CDR1 reads LGHNA; CDR2 reads YNFKEQ. This CDR3 region has 18 residues. V lost 1 base and J lost 0, with 18 bases in between. CDR3 protein: CASSQAGDGEAMNTEAFF. In DNA, the CDR3 is TGTGCCAGCAGCCAAGCGGGGGATGGGGAAGCCATGAACACTGAAGCTTTCTTT.

This sequence joins TRBV23-1 and TRBJ1-1; tentative D call: TRBD1 (5 bases). TRBV23-1 is noted as an ORF with a role that remains uncertain. V was shortened by 6 bases and J by 3 bases, with 17 bases between the two germline ends. The CDR3 has 15 residues. The CDR3 DNA is TGCGCCAGCAGCCTCAATTGGGGGGGTTACACTGAAGCTTTCTTT. Its protein is CASSLNWGGYTEAFF.

The V and J genes are TRBV7-2 and TRBJ1-2; D perhaps matches TRBD1 (6 bases). Germline V lookup: CDR1 SGHTA, CDR2 FQGNSA. The V end was cut by 3 bases, the J end by 6 bases, with 17 bases between. The CDR3 covers 15 residues. The CDR3 region is CASSFRDTSRDGYTF. The DNA for the CDR3 is TGTGCCAGCAGCTTCCGGGACACTTCGCGGGATGGCTACACCTTC.